Listed here is a single T cell receptor beta chain. The antigen this receptor binds is unknown. No much larger clonotype is one base removed from it; base qualities were not supplied. The protocol used for the library was the immunoSEQ multiplex PCR assay. Rearranged TCR beta chain sequences were amplified using the hsTCRB Kit according to the manufacturer's protocol. Sequencing of TCRB libraries was carried out on an Illumina MiSeq. Regarding the original processing steps: Demultiplexing, trimming and gene mapping were performed with the kit vendor's proprietary platform. The immuneACCESS repertoire file appears here via TCRdb, limited to in-frame rearrangements. These files lack a portion of the clones; in checked studies, under half of the deficit traces to unresolved V genes, and the cause of the others is not known. V, J and clone size were drawn from that table, and D and trimming were deduced from the DNA. In this sample the table shows around 56,000 clones, approximately 82% of which occur a single time. Of the sample, over 3% falls within the top ten clones.

A distance of 13 bases separates the germline ends of V and J, which lose 2 bases and 5 bases respectively. Taken from cysteine to phenylalanine, the CDR3 has 14 residues. Of all the DNA, just the CDR3 is kept, 42 bases in frame from base 1. The germline V gene provides CDR1 KGHSH and CDR2 LQKENI. The sample comes from a study of a mutant IDH1 vaccine in newly diagnosed glioma (dated by TCRdb to about 2021). General notes on the study: Across visits V03 through V10, patients got a total of eight vaccinations, given in weeks 1, 3, 5, 7, 11, 15, 19 and 23. Of the approximately 30 treated patients, around 60% were male and 37.5% were female, and the mean age was 40.4 years. For exploratory analyses, 25 to 30 treated patients had longitudinal TCRB deep sequencing done wherever samples were available. Six visits were used for peripheral blood collection: V03 (baseline), V05, V07, V10, V12 and V13. Before enrollment, patients had received standard therapy of radiotherapy alone, temozolomide alone, or radiochemotherapy with temozolomide; most received the combination. Vaccination started 4-6 weeks after radiotherapy alone, or was given together with temozolomide cycles in the groups whose treatment included chemotherapy. Points the paper makes about the study in general: Selection of PBMC samples for TCRB deep sequencing was based on availability. No apparent relationship was observed between pseudoprogression and alterations in the top peripheral T cell clonotypes detected by TCRB sequencing. Immune responses induced by the vaccine were seen in 93.3% of patients across multiple MHC alleles. The authors noted that analyses of patient blood samples could not be reproduced because of sample limitations.

The intended sense of this specimen's time point label: week 5, during vaccination. Each vaccine dose, consisting of 300 ug of a 20-mer mutant IDH1 peptide in Montanide, was administered subcutaneously with topical imiquimod. The donors had newly diagnosed IDH1-mutant astrocytomas of WHO grade 3 or 4 that showed loss of nuclear ATRX. The samples were drawn from NOA16, a multicentre, single-arm, open-label phase I trial in Germany that tested a mutant IDH1 peptide vaccine in humans for the first time. Genomic DNA for TCRB sequencing was isolated from EDTA blood with the DNeasy Blood and Tissue Kit. Sequences were derived from PBMCs, sampled from a glioma patient whose treatment included an IDH1 peptide vaccine. This receptor was obtained from a woman between 18 and 30 years old with glioma. Some clones in this sample may be carry-over from other donors' samples. The chain is made from TRBV18 and TRBJ2-7; the D gene cannot be resolved reliably. The CDR3 region reads CASSPVPGGNEQYF. The nucleotide sequence is given as TGTGCCAGCTCACCAGTTCCAGGTGGAAACGAGCAGTACTTC.